This is a list of T cell receptor beta chains from one sample in a study of long-term antiretroviral therapy in people with HIV. Here immunoSEQ multiplex PCR was the method, and the copy in TCRdb shows in-frame clones only, minus some. The data hold roughly 20,000 clones, with approximately 86% observed a single time. The input for sequencing was unsorted PBMCs, taken 4 years after starting antiretroviral therapy. These receptors came from a man younger than 35 with HIV. CDR3s include the opening cysteine and the closing phenylalanine or tryptophan. A D gene is named only where the DNA matches it firmly. The listing skips clone size in some rows; elsewhere it reads once, few, many or a size class.

d_call clone_size j_call v_call cdr3_length cdr3_aa cdr3_nt
- - TRBJ2-1 TRBV6-5 13 CASRQSSYNEQFF TGTGCCAGCAGGCAGAGCTCCTACAATGAGCAGTTCTTC
- - TRBJ1-1 TRBV25-1 12 CASSTGYTEAFF TGTGCCAGCAGTACAGGGTACACTGAAGCTTTCTTT
- - TRBJ1-5 TRBV5-8 15 CASSIQGYSNQPQHF TGTGCCAGCAGCATACAGGGCTATAGCAATCAGCCCCAGCATTTT
- - TRBJ1-5 TRBV15 16 CATSKETGRDYSPQHF TGTGCCACCAGCAAAGAGACGGGCAGGGACTACTCGCCCCAGCATTTT
TRBD2 - TRBJ2-3 TRBV7-9 15 CASSLAGGNTDTQYF TGTGCCAGCAGCCTAGCGGGGGGGAACACAGATACGCAGTATTTT
- - TRBJ1-1 TRBV11-2 16 CASSLDRGLGDTEAFF TGTGCCAGCAGCTTAGACCGGGGGCTTGGTGACACTGAAGCTTTCTTT
- - TRBJ1-3 TRBV7-9 11 CASSIGAVGYF TGTGCCAGCAGCATAGGGGCCGTCGGGTATTTT
- - TRBJ1-3 TRBV28 15 CASSHGPNSGNTIYF TGTGCCAGCAGCCACGGACCGAACTCTGGAAACACCATATATTTT
- - TRBJ2-7 TRBV27 12 CASSHNTYEQYF TGTGCCAGCAGCCATAACACCTACGAGCAGTACTTC
TRBD1 - TRBJ1-2 TRBV7-8 18 CASSLFGQGAAWDYGYTF TGTGCCAGCAGCTTATTTGGACAGGGGGCGGCCTGGGACTATGGCTACACCTTC
- few TRBJ1-5 TRBV7-5 13 CARSPAGHEPQHF TGTGCCAGAAGCCCCGCAGGTCACGAGCCCCAGCATTTT
- - TRBJ1-4 TRBV6-1 13 CASSEGVVEKLFF TGTGCCAGCAGTGAAGGGGTGGTTGAAAAACTGTTTTTT
- - TRBJ2-2 TRBV7-9 15 CASSLVGPLTGELFF TGTGCCAGCAGCTTAGTAGGACCCCTCACCGGGGAGCTGTTTTTT
- few TRBJ2-2 TRBV10-1 15 CASSALGVNTGELFF TGCGCCAGCAGCGCCCTGGGAGTGAACACCGGGGAGCTGTTTTTT
TRBD2 - TRBJ2-1 TRBV6-5 11 CASSFGTSKFF TGTGCCAGCAGCTTCGGGACTAGTAAGTTCTTC
- - TRBJ1-1 TRBV7-9 18 CASSPLHWGTHSGTEAFF TGTGCCAGCAGCCCACTTCATTGGGGGACCCATTCTGGCACTGAAGCTTTCTTT
TRBD1 once TRBJ1-5 TRBV7-6 16 CASSLYTGGSNQPQHF TGTGCCAGCAGCCTTTATACAGGGGGAAGCAATCAGCCCCAGCATTTT
- - TRBJ1-5 TRBV6-1 14 CASSEARGNQPQHF TGTGCCAGCAGTGAAGCGCGTGGAAATCAGCCCCAGCATTTT
- - TRBJ1-6 TRBV7-9 16 CASSRAGGAFDSPLHF TGTGCCAGCAGCCGCGCCGGGGGGGCTTTCGATTCACCCCTCCACTTT
TRBD1 once TRBJ2-7 TRBV5-1 15 CASSLVEGQGYEQYF TGCGCCAGCAGCTTGGTTGAGGGACAGGGGTACGAGCAGTACTTC
- - TRBJ1-4 TRBV7-9 14 CASTTSIANEKLFF TGTGCCAGCACCACGAGTATAGCTAATGAAAAACTGTTTTTT
- - TRBJ2-3 TRBV29-1 10 CSVVLDIQYF TGCAGCGTTGTTTTGGACATACAGTATTTT
TRBD1 - TRBJ1-5 TRBV30 15 CAWSAGQGARQPQHF TGTGCCTGGAGTGCAGGACAGGGGGCTCGACAGCCCCAGCATTTT
- - TRBJ2-5 TRBV7-6 13 CASSQRVGETQYF TGTGCCAGCAGCCAAAGGGTGGGAGAGACCCAGTACTTC
- - TRBJ2-5 TRBV7-6 13 CASSPGTTETQYF TGTGCCAGCAGCCCGGGCACCACGGAGACCCAGTACTTC
- - TRBJ2-3 TRBV7-9 16 CASSRTRGVFTDTQYF TGTGCCAGCAGCCGAACCCGGGGCGTGTTCACAGATACGCAGTATTTT
- - TRBJ2-7 TRBV2 14 CASSVNRELVKQYF TGTGCCAGCAGTGTAAACAGGGAGTTAGTGAAGCAGTACTTC
- - TRBJ2-7 TRBV4-1 16 CASSQLDWTLSHEQYF TGCGCCAGCAGCCAGCTAGATTGGACTCTCTCCCACGAGCAGTACTTC
- - TRBJ2-3 TRBV29-1 11 CSVGGRDTQYF TGCAGCGTTGGGGGGCGAGATACGCAGTATTTT
TRBD1 - TRBJ2-2 TRBV27 20 CASSSLLPDLTGQATGELFF TGTGCCAGCAGTTCGCTCCTCCCCGATTTGACAGGGCAGGCTACCGGGGAGCTGTTTTTT
TRBD1 - TRBJ1-2 TRBV27 18 CASSFFPPGTGTRYGYTF TGTGCCAGCAGTTTCTTCCCACCCGGGACAGGGACACGGTATGGCTACACCTTC
- few TRBJ1-2 TRBV7-8 13 CASSPGPSYGYTF TGTGCCAGCAGCCCAGGGCCGAGCTATGGCTACACCTTC
- - TRBJ1-4 TRBV25-1 11 CASSLNEKLFF TGTGCCAGCAGCCTAAATGAAAAACTGTTTTTT
TRBD2 - TRBJ2-1 TRBV29-1 15 CSVPGLAGAYNEQFF TGCAGCGTCCCAGGACTAGCGGGGGCCTACAATGAGCAGTTCTTC
- - TRBJ2-3 TRBV28 15 CASSLYGGIADTQYF TGTGCCAGCAGTTTATATGGGGGGATCGCAGATACGCAGTATTTT
- - TRBJ1-1 TRBV2 11 CASSVQLEAFF TGTGCCAGCAGTGTTCAGCTCGAAGCTTTCTTT
- - TRBJ2-7 TRBV6-1 15 CASRSIWTETYEQYF TGTGCCAGCAGGAGCATTTGGACAGAGACCTACGAGCAGTACTTC
TRBD2 - TRBJ2-3 TRBV7-7 17 CASSLGASGLGEDTQYF TGTGCTAGCAGCTTGGGCGCTAGCGGCTTGGGGGAAGATACGCAGTATTTT
TRBD1 - TRBJ1-2 TRBV6-1 16 CASSVAETGADYGYTF TGTGCCAGCAGTGTAGCTGAGACAGGGGCTGACTATGGCTACACCTTC
- - TRBJ2-7 TRBV4-1 13 CASSLLGSREQYF TGCGCCAGCAGCCTCCTGGGCTCCAGGGAGCAGTACTTC
TRBD2 once TRBJ2-3 TRBV5-1 15 CASSLSSGGTDTQYF TGCGCCAGCAGCTTGTCGAGCGGGGGCACAGATACGCAGTATTTT
- - TRBJ2-5 TRBV5-1 13 CASSFEGEETQYF TGCGCCAGCAGCTTTGAGGGGGAAGAGACCCAGTACTTC
- - TRBJ1-3 TRBV7-8 15 CASSPRAGVENTIYF TGTGCCAGCAGCCCCCGGGCAGGGGTTGAGAACACCATATATTTT
- - TRBJ1-4 TRBV2 14 CAIESGRTKEKLFF TGTGCCATCGAATCGGGACGGACGAAAGAAAAACTGTTTTTT
- - TRBJ2-3 TRBV13 15 CASSFPRGSADTQYF TGTGCCAGCAGCTTCCCCCGGGGGAGTGCGGATACGCAGTATTTT
TRBD1 - TRBJ1-3 TRBV6-5 15 CASGGDRFSGNTIYF TGTGCCAGCGGGGGGGACAGATTCTCTGGAAACACCATATATTTT
- - TRBJ1-2 TRBV14 15 CASSQGRTVSYGYTF TGTGCCAGCAGCCAAGGGAGGACGGTCAGCTATGGCTACACCTTC
- few TRBJ1-6 TRBV4-1 15 CASSQGSDPDSPLHF TGCGCCAGCAGCCAGGGCAGCGACCCCGATTCACCCCTCCACTTT
TRBD2 - TRBJ2-7 TRBV2 12 CASLADSYEQYF TGTGCCAGCCTAGCGGATTCCTACGAGCAGTACTTC
- - TRBJ2-3 TRBV7-8 15 CASSLRERLTDTQYF TGTGCCAGCAGCTTAAGAGAACGACTCACAGATACGCAGTATTTT
- - TRBJ1-5 TRBV5-1 14 CASSLEGGSQPQHF TGCGCCAGCAGCTTGGAGGGGGGAAGCCAGCCCCAGCATTTT
- - TRBJ2-2 TRBV11-2 13 CASSPSGSGELFF TGTGCCAGCAGCCCCTCGGGGTCCGGGGAGCTGTTTTTT
TRBD1 few TRBJ1-2 TRBV7-9 16 CASSTRTGTIGDGYTF TGTGCCAGCAGCACTCGGACAGGCACAATAGGTGATGGCTACACCTTC
TRBD1 - TRBJ2-7 TRBV10-1 14 CASSESQGAYEQYF TGCGCCAGCAGTGAGTCCCAGGGGGCGTACGAGCAGTACTTC
- - TRBJ2-7 TRBV30 12 CAWSPGSSGQYF TGTGCCTGGAGTCCCGGGAGTTCGGGGCAGTACTTC
- few TRBJ2-1 TRBV6-4 16 CASSDSRGGEVNEQFF TGTGCCAGCAGTGACTCGAGAGGGGGTGAAGTAAATGAGCAGTTCTTC